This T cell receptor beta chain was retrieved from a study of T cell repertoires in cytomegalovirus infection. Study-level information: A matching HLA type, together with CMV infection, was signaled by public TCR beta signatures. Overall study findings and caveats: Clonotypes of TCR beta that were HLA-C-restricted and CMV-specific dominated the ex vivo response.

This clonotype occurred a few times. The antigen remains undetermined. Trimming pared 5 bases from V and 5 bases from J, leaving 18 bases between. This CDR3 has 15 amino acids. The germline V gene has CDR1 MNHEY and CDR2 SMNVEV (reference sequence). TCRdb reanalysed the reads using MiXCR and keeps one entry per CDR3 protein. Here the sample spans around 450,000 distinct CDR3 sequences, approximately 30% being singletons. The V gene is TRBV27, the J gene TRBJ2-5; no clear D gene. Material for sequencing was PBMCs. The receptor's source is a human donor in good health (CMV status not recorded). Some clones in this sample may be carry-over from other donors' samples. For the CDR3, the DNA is TGTGCCAGCAGTCCAGCCCCCCGGGTCCGGGAGACCCAGTACTTC. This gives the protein CASSPAPRVRETQYF.